The 18 T cell receptor beta chains below come from one sample, sequenced in a study of CD8 T cells in ankylosing spondylitis. Using its own MiXCR run on the 5' RACE reads, TCRdb lists one record per CDR3 protein. The sample lists 100,000 to 150,000 distinct CDR3 sequences; approximately 13% were seen once. Sequencing was carried out using blood, either unsorted or a sorted T cell fraction (not recorded which). Receptor source: a female donor with ankylosing spondylitis or in good health (not recorded which).

This clonotype was picked up many times. This sequence joins TRBV12-3 or TRBV12-4 and TRBJ2-7; tentative D call: TRBD1 (6 bases). The CDR3 length is 12 residues. V was clipped by 7 bases and J by 4 bases, with 11 bases between them. CDR3 DNA sequence: TGTGCCAGCACCAGGGGCCCGTACGAGCAGTACTTC. As protein: CASTRGPYEQYF.

The sample holds a few counts of this clonotype. The V and J genes are TRBV5-1 and TRBJ2-5, with D maybe TRBD1 (5 bases). Germline CDR1 SGHRS, CDR2 YFSETQ. V lost 0 bases and J lost 3, with 9 bases in between. The CDR3 covers 14 residues. The CDR3 DNA sequence: TGCGCCAGCAGCTTGGACAGGATTGAAGAGACCCAGTACTTC. Translation gives CASSLDRIEETQYF.

The rearrangement joins TRBV5-5 to TRBJ2-1, with 9 bases matching TRBD2. Trimming at V came to 4 bases and at J to 1 base, leaving 6 bases not matched to a gene. The CDR3 contains 16 residues. Germline V gene data show CDR1 as SGHKS and CDR2 as YYEKEE (reference sequence). The CDR3 region has the DNA TGTGCCAGCAGCCCGGGACTAGCCCTATCCTACAATGAGCAGTTCTTC. It encodes CASSPGLALSYNEQFF.

The J gene is TRBJ2-3, the V gene TRBV5-1, with D hard to call. Per the germline V gene, CDR1 is SGHRS and CDR2 is YFSETQ. The V end lost 7 bases, the J end lost 6 bases, and 9 bases lay between the germline ends. The CDR3 loop spans 11 amino acids. The CDR3 nucleotides are TGCGCCAGCTGGCTTTCCGATACGCAGTATTTT. Its translation is CASWLSDTQYF.

This clonotype was counted between two and nine times. The rearrangement uses TRBV7-8 and TRBJ2-4; D is unresolved. From germline, CDR1 is SGHVS and CDR2 FQNEAQ. The CDR3 runs to 14 residues. Between the trimmed V and J ends, which lost 3 bases and 5 bases, there was a span of 11 bases. CDR3 residues: CASSLLTTQNIQYF. DNA for the CDR3: TGTGCCAGCAGCTTGTTAACTACTCAAAACATTCAGTACTTC.

This clonotype was picked up many times. V gene TRBV20-1 combines with J gene TRBJ2-1; 7 bases line up with TRBD2. This CDR3 has 14 amino acids. Germline assignment: CDR1 DFQATT and CDR2 SNEGSKA (reference sequence). Trimming took 3 bases from V and 7 from J; bases not matched to a gene: 9. The CDR3, as DNA: TGCAGTGCTAGTGTCAGCGGGAATCATAATGAGCAGTTCTTC. Translating gives CSASVSGNHNEQFF.

This clonotype was observed a handful of times. The chain has TRBV6-1 and TRBJ2-3, with a tentative D call TRBD2 (6 bases). The CDR3 is 15 residues long. Germline V gene data show CDR1 as MNHNS and CDR2 as SASEGT. V was cut by 6 bases and J by 3 bases, with 16 bases left in between. CDR3 in DNA: TGTGCCAGCAGGGTAGCGGCCGGGGAGACAGATACGCAGTATTTT. As protein: CASRVAAGETDTQYF.

This clonotype has a count of ten or more. J is TRBJ1-6 and V is TRBV29-1; 7 bases are a match to TRBD1. There are 14 residues in the CDR3. Trimming removed 6 bases from V and 7 bases from J; junction bases left unmatched: 9. From germline, CDR1 is SQVTM and CDR2 ANQGSEA. The CDR3 DNA is TGCAGCGTCCAAAGACTGACAGGGAATTCACCCCTCCACTTT. Translating it yields CSVQRLTGNSPLHF.

In this sample, this clonotype turned up many times. This chain links TRBV7-9 with TRBJ1-6, with D perhaps TRBD1 (6 bases). There are 14 residues in the CDR3. Germline lookup yields CDR1 SEHNR and CDR2 FQNEAQ (reference sequence). The V gene lost 7 bases and the J gene lost 7 bases, with 14 bases spanning the gap. CDR3 sequence reads: CASTKQGENSPLHF. DNA for the CDR3: TGTGCCAGCACCAAACAGGGTGAGAATTCACCCCTCCACTTT.

This clonotype was counted only a few times. V usage is TRBV20-1 and J usage is TRBJ2-1; D is ambiguous. Germline CDR1 DFQATT, CDR2 SNEGSKA (reference sequence). Trimming removed 3 bases from V and 0 bases from J, with 12 bases in between. This CDR3 has 15 residues. CDR3 nucleotide sequence: TGCAGTGCTAGCCCCAGTGTGAGCTCCTACAATGAGCAGTTCTTC. This codes for CSASPSVSSYNEQFF.

In this sample, this clonotype turned up many times. CDR3 in DNA: TGTGCCAGCAGCCAGGGCGACAGTTCGTACTCCTACAATGAGCAGTTCTTC. Translated, it gives CASSQGDSSYSYNEQFF. The rearrangement links TRBV7-9 to TRBJ2-1; tentative D call: TRBD1 (5 bases). There are 17 residues in the CDR3. The V and J ends lost 5 bases and 0 bases respectively, with 17 bases between them. The germline V gene has CDR1 SEHNR and CDR2 FQNEAQ (reference sequence).

This sequence joins TRBV7-9 and TRBJ2-5; D gene uncertain. Looked up from germline, CDR1 is SEHNR and CDR2 is FQNEAQ (reference sequence). V dropped 7 bases and J dropped 6 bases, with 9 bases sitting between them. This CDR3 region has 11 residues. Written as DNA, the CDR3 is TGTGCCAGCACCTGGGATCAGACCCAGTACTTC. Residues: CASTWDQTQYF.

The rearrangement uses TRBV30 and TRBJ2-3; no clear D. V was trimmed by 6 bases and J by 6 bases, leaving 16 bases between them. CDR3 length: 13 residues. Germline V gene sequence: CDR1 GTSNPN, CDR2 SVGIG (reference sequence). DNA of the CDR3: TGTGCCTGCCGACCCCGACCTGTGGATACGCAGTATTTT. Translation gives CACRPRPVDTQYF.

This clonotype has ten or more counts. The V gene is TRBV5-1, the J gene TRBJ2-7; 10 bases line up with TRBD2. V was pared by 0 bases and J by 4 bases, with 10 bases of the junction left unmatched. Looked up from germline, CDR1 is SGHRS and CDR2 is YFSETQ. The CDR3 length is 17 residues. CDR3 protein: CASSLAPLAGAVYEQYF. The CDR3 bases are TGCGCCAGCAGCTTGGCTCCTCTAGCGGGAGCTGTGTACGAGCAGTACTTC.

This clonotype has only a few counts. The rearrangement uses TRBV11-2 and TRBJ2-3, with a tentative D call TRBD2 (5 bases). Trimming took 5 bases from V and 3 from J, leaving 12 bases between them. Germline loops: CDR1 SGHAT, CDR2 FQNNGV. The CDR3 has 14 amino acids. CDR3 region: CASSPDWVTDTQYF. The CDR3 region has the DNA TGTGCCAGCAGCCCGGACTGGGTGACAGATACGCAGTATTTT.

This clonotype was seen many times. The V gene is TRBV12-3 or TRBV12-4, the J gene TRBJ2-1; D is perhaps TRBD2 (5 bases). This CDR3 is built from 16 residues. V was shortened by 6 bases and J by 4 bases, with 19 bases between the two germline ends. CDR3: CASSRLASTTYNEQFF. CDR3 coding DNA: TGTGCCAGCAGCCGCCTCGCATCGACTACATACAATGAGCAGTTCTTC.

The table lists this clonotype with many counts. The chain is built from TRBV18 and TRBJ1-3; D perhaps matches TRBD1 (5 bases). The CDR3 extends over 14 amino acids. The germline V gene encodes CDR1 KGHSH and CDR2 LQKENI. V lost 6 bases, J lost 1 base, and 10 bases lay in between. The CDR3 nucleotides read TGTGCCAGCTCTTCAGGGAATTCTGGAAACACCATATATTTT. This translates into CASSSGNSGNTIYF. The full variable domain, completed using reference TRBV18 and TRBJ1-3, is NAGVMQNPRHLVRRRGQEARLRCSPMKGHSHVYWYRQLPEEGLKFMVYLQKENIIDESGMPKERFSAEFPKEGPSILRIQQVVRGDSAAYFCASSSGNSGNTIYFGEGSWLTVV.

As for this clonotype: Relative to the germline gene, one junction end is altered; a read error may explain this. The J gene is TRBJ2-2, the V gene TRBV5-1; tentatively, D is TRBD2 (7 bases). CDR1 is SGHRS, CDR2 YFSETQ, per germline. The CDR3 length is 14 residues. The CDR3 spells CASSMGGGTEELFF. The CDR3 nucleotides are TGCGCCAGCAGCATGGGAGGGGGTACCGAGGAGCTGTTTTTT.